This note documents a single TCR beta chain sequence. The CDR3 is 13 residues long. The V and J ends lost 5 bases and 6 bases respectively, with 16 bases between them. Germline V gene lookup returns CDR1 SQVTM and CDR2 ANQGSEA. This sample was taken from a study of blood T cell repertoires in COVID-19. Across the whole study: T cells, B-cell-depleted T cells, or PBMCs supplied cDNA or gDNA.

In the original analysis: Amplification with reference gene primers provided the estimates of nucleated cell counts. The protocol was immunoSEQ multiplex PCR, while the TCRdb copy is restricted to in-frame clones and leaves out a portion. The DNA was the basis for D and trimming; V, J and clone size are from that table. Seen here are 200,000 to 300,000 clones, about 89% observed once, and the top ten hold about 1.7%. This receptor was obtained from a woman in her sixties who had recovered from COVID-19. Sequencing was performed on peripheral blood. This chain connects TRBV29-1 to TRBJ1-2; the D gene is possibly TRBD1 (6 bases). CDR3 protein: CSVQGFGLDGYTF. CDR3 DNA: TGCAGCGTTCAGGGGTTCGGGCTGGATGGCTACACCTTC.